The 13 T cell receptor beta chains below were found in one sample sequenced in a study of T-cell memory formation after mild COVID-19. TCRdb processed the 5' RACE reads anew with MiXCR; each CDR3 protein has one entry. The data show 470,000 or so distinct CDR3 sequences, about 20% seen once. The sample consisted of PBMCs or a T cell subset sorted from them (not recorded which). The receptors were sampled from an adult woman who had mild COVID-19 (a few samples of this study predate the infection). Cell type and time point are not known.

The chain couples TRBV25-1 to TRBJ2-2; D might be TRBD2 (5 bases). Germline lookup yields CDR1 MGHDK and CDR2 SYGVNS. CDR3 size: 14 residues. The V gene lost 2 bases and the J gene lost 6 bases, with 10 bases spanning the gap. The CDR3 sequence: CASSENLEAGELFF. The CDR3 DNA reads as TGTGCCAGCAGTGAAAACTTGGAGGCCGGGGAGCTGTTTTTT. Full variable domain (rest looked up from reference TRBV25-1 and TRBJ2-2): EADIYQTPRYLVIGTGKKITLECSQTMGHDKMYWYQQDPGMELHLIHYSYGVNSTEKGDLSSESTVSRIRTEHFPLTLESARPSHTSQYLCASSENLEAGELFFGEGSRLTVL.

This clonotype has a handful of counts. The chain links TRBV18 to TRBJ2-4, with D tentatively TRBD2 (5 bases). The CDR3 extends over 15 amino acids. The V end was cut by 3 bases, the J end by 4 bases, with 13 bases between. Germline V gene data show CDR1 as KGHSH and CDR2 as LQKENI. The CDR3 loop reads CASSPGGLGKNIQYF. The CDR3 nucleotides read TGTGCCAGCTCACCCGGCGGGTTGGGGAAAAACATTCAGTACTTC.

The V gene is TRBV4-2, the J gene TRBJ1-5; 7 bases are a match to TRBD1. After removal of 0 bases from V and 1 base from J, the junction contained 6 bases not matched to a gene. CDR1 is LGHNA, CDR2 YNFKEQ, per germline. This CDR3 has 17 residues. CDR3 sequence: CASSQEGGSQSNQPQHF. The CDR3 DNA sequence: TGTGCCAGCAGCCAAGAAGGGGGCTCCCAGAGCAATCAGCCCCAGCATTTT.

The chain joins TRBV7-9 to TRBJ1-1; D gene uncertain. Germline loops: CDR1 SEHNR, CDR2 FQNEAQ (reference sequence). The CDR3 extends over 14 amino acids. Between the trimmed V and J ends, which lost 0 bases and 9 bases, there was a span of 14 bases. The CDR3 reads CASSLAAGEQKAFF. The CDR3 coding sequence is TGTGCCAGCAGCTTAGCGGCAGGCGAGCAAAAAGCTTTCTTT.

The rearrangement links TRBV27 to TRBJ2-7, with 9 bases fitting TRBD2. The CDR3 has 16 amino acids. Germline CDR1 MNHEY, CDR2 SMNVEV (reference sequence). The V gene end was trimmed by 6 bases and the J gene end by 1 base; junction bases not matched to a gene: 10. The CDR3 protein is CASSLALAGKSYEQYF. The CDR3 DNA is TGTGCCAGCAGCCTGGCCCTAGCGGGGAAATCCTACGAGCAGTACTTC.

There are a few counts of this clonotype. The chain employs TRBV11-3 and TRBJ1-2, with TRBD1 matching over 9 bases. The CDR3 consists of 14 residues. V shed 0 bases, J shed 6 bases, and the junction held 2 bases outside the gene matches. Germline V gives CDR1 SGHNT, CDR2 YENEEA. CDR3 sequence reads: CASSLEQGADGYTF. Here the CDR3 DNA reads TGTGCCAGCAGCTTAGAACAGGGGGCTGATGGCTACACCTTC.

In its sample, this clonotype was seen a few times. This rearrangement joins TRBV7-2 to TRBJ2-3; D ambiguous. CDR3 length: 15 amino acids. Germline V gene sequence: CDR1 SGHTA, CDR2 FQGNSA. V dropped 5 bases and J dropped 1 base, with 13 bases sitting between them. The CDR3 bases are TGTGCCAGCAGCCCCTCAACTACTCGCACAGATACGCAGTATTTT. Amino acid sequence: CASSPSTTRTDTQYF.

The gene calls are TRBV3-1 and TRBJ1-1; tentative D call: TRBD1 (5 bases). The germline V and J ends were trimmed by 4 bases and 6 bases, with 21 bases remaining between them. This CDR3 comprises 16 residues. CDR1 is LGHDT and CDR2 is YNNKEL in the germline V gene (reference sequence). The CDR3 DNA is TGTGCCAGCAGCCGCCGTGGGGGTGGGGGAAGGCCTGAAGCTTTCTTT. Its protein is CASSRRGGGGRPEAFF.

This clonotype was seen a single time. This chain uses TRBV4-1 with TRBJ2-3; D gene unclear. There are 14 residues in the CDR3. V lost 11 bases, J lost 0 bases, and 15 bases lay in between. Germline V gene sequence: CDR1 MGHRA, CDR2 YSYEKL. In DNA form, the CDR3 reads TGCGCCGGTAGTAGGAGTCCTAGCACAGATACGCAGTATTTT. Protein product: CAGSRSPSTDTQYF.

The chain links TRBV7-9 to TRBJ1-5; 8 bases are a match to TRBD1. Germline trimming cut 7 bases from V and 0 bases from J; bases unmatched to any gene: 5. Germline CDR1 SEHNR, CDR2 FQNEAQ (reference sequence). The CDR3 loop spans 15 amino acids. The CDR3 is CASTMTGDSNQPQHF. In nucleotides, the CDR3 is TGTGCCAGCACCATGACAGGGGATAGCAATCAGCCCCAGCATTTT.

The chain has TRBV11-2 and TRBJ2-5; TRBD2 aligns across 11 bases. CDR3 length: 16 amino acids. J gave up 2 bases and V 5 bases, and 7 bases lay outside the gene matches. From germline, CDR1 is SGHAT and CDR2 FQNNGV. The CDR3 reads CASSRTSGGAQETQYF. CDR3 in DNA: TGTGCCAGCAGCAGAACTAGCGGGGGAGCTCAAGAGACCCAGTACTTC.

The gene calls are TRBV20-1 and TRBJ2-7; D is undetermined. The CDR3 sequence is 13 residues long. Germline CDR1 is DFQATT and CDR2 is SNEGSKA (reference sequence). V dropped 8 bases and J dropped 2 bases, with 16 bases sitting between them. The chain's CDR3 is CSYHIYRAYEQYF. The CDR3, as DNA: TGCAGTTACCATATCTACAGAGCCTACGAGCAGTACTTC.

V usage is TRBV10-3 and J usage is TRBJ2-7; no firm D call. Deletions cut 4 bases from V and 3 bases from J, with 4 bases between. The CDR3 spans 11 residues. The germline V gene encodes CDR1 ENHRY and CDR2 SYGVKD. CDR3 protein: CAISAGYEQYF. Here the CDR3 DNA reads TGTGCCATCAGTGCCGGCTACGAGCAGTACTTC.